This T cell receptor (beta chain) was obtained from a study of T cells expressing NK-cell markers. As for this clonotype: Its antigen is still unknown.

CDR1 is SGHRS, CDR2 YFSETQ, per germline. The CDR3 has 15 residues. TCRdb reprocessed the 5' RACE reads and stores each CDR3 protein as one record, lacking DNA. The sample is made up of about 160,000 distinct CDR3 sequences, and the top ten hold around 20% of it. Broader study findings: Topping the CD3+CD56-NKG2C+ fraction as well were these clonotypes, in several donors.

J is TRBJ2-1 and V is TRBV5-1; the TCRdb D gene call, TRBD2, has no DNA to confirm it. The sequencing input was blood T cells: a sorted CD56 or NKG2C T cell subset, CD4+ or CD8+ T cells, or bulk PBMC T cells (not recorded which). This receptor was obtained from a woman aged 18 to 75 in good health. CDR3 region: CASSPIAGVGNEQFF.